A selection of T cell receptor beta chains follows, all from one sample in a study of blood T cell repertoires in COVID-19. The repertoire was sequenced with immunoSEQ multiplex PCR; TCRdb's copy has only in-frame clones and lacks some. Seen here are around 140,000 clones, approximately 90% observed once, and the top ten hold about 17%. Sequencing was performed on peripheral blood. The receptors shown here come from a man between 45 and 60 years old with active or convalescent COVID-19. Both conserved end residues are part of each CDR3. The D gene is left open where the match is weak. Size tells how often a clone was seen (once, few, many) or the class of an expanded clone, and some rows leave it out.

d_call	clone_size	v_call	j_call	cdr3_nt	cdr3_aa
TRBD1	.	TRBV5-4	TRBJ2-3	TGTGCCAGCAGCGTGGGACAGTCAGATACGCAGTATTTT	CASSVGQSDTQYF
.	.	TRBV21-1	TRBJ1-2	TGTGCCAGCAGCAAAGGATGGGGACAGTTCTATGGCTACACCTTC	CASSKGWGQFYGYTF
.	.	TRBV29-1	TRBJ1-2	TGCAGCGTTTATAGGACAGACTATGGCTACACCTTC	CSVYRTDYGYTF
.	.	TRBV18	TRBJ1-5	TGTGCCAGCTCACCAAGCACAGATCATCAGCCCCAGCATTTT	CASSPSTDHQPQHF
.	.	TRBV10-3	TRBJ2-4	TGTGCCATCAGTGAATCTCCGGGAAACATTCAGTACTTC	CAISESPGNIQYF
TRBD1	.	TRBV30	TRBJ1-4	TGTGCCTGGGCGGGACAGAGTAATGAAAAACTGTTTTTT	CAWAGQSNEKLFF
TRBD1	.	TRBV7-6	TRBJ2-7	TGTGCCAGCAGCCGCGGGGCAGGGGGCACGGGCTACGAGCAGTACTTC	CASSRGAGGTGYEQYF
.	.	TRBV20-1	TRBJ2-3	TGCAGTGCTCCGAGCCCAGATACGCAGTATTTT	CSAPSPDTQYF
TRBD1	.	TRBV19	TRBJ1-2	TGTGCCAGTAGTAGACAGGGGGCGCGAGGCTACACCTTC	CASSRQGARGYTF
TRBD1	.	TRBV18	TRBJ2-2	TGTGCCAGCTCACCACAGGCCGGGACAGGGAACACCGGGGAGCTGTTTTTT	CASSPQAGTGNTGELFF
.	once	TRBV29-1	TRBJ2-1	TGCAGCGTTGACGGGATTATTCTGTCGTTCTACAATGAGCAGTTCTTC	CSVDGIILSFYNEQFF
TRBD1	.	TRBV6-6	TRBJ2-7	TGTGCCAGCGGGACAGTCCAGTCGGAGCAGTACTTC	CASGTVQSEQYF
.	.	TRBV18	TRBJ1-4	TGTGCCAGCTCACCGTCGGGGAGCCCTAATGAAAAACTGTTTTTT	CASSPSGSPNEKLFF
.	.	TRBV18	TRBJ2-7	TGTGCCAGCTCACCACCTTTGCCGGGGACCTACGAGCAGTACTTC	CASSPPLPGTYEQYF
.	.	TRBV7-2	TRBJ2-5	TGTGCCAGCAGCTTAATTGCAGGGGCTGGGGAGACCCAGTACTTC	CASSLIAGAGETQYF
TRBD1	.	TRBV24-1	TRBJ1-5	TGTGCCACCAGTGAACAGGGGTACCAGCCCCAGCATTTT	CATSEQGYQPQHF
TRBD1	.	TRBV5-1	TRBJ1-1	TGCGCCAGCAGCTTTGACAGGGTAGAAACTGAAGCTTTCTTT	CASSFDRVETEAFF
TRBD1	.	TRBV30	TRBJ1-6	TGTGCCTGGAGTGTGAACAGGGGGCTCCCAAGTAGGTCCTATAATTCACCCCTCCACTTT	CAWSVNRGLPSRSYNSPLHF
TRBD1	.	TRBV27	TRBJ2-7	TGTGCCACCAACCCGGGACAGGGCTACGAGCAGTACTTC	CATNPGQGYEQYF
.	.	TRBV5-1	TRBJ1-2	TGCGCCAGCAGCCCCTCCGGGAACAACTATGGCTACACCTTC	CASSPSGNNYGYTF
.	.	TRBV18	TRBJ1-1	TGTGCCAGCTCACCACCAGGACAACTCACTGAAGCTTTCTTT	CASSPPGQLTEAFF
TRBD2	once	TRBV6-5	TRBJ2-4	TGTGCCAGCAGTTACTCGAAGTCTAGCGGAGAAAACATTCAGTACTTC	CASSYSKSSGENIQYF
TRBD1	once	TRBV4-2	TRBJ1-4	TGTGCCAGCAGCCAAGATCTTAGACAGGGGGATTTTAAAACTAATGAAAAACTGTTTTTT	CASSQDLRQGDFKTNEKLFF
.	.	TRBV29-1	TRBJ2-1	TGCAGCGTTGCATTTATCGCGGGTGAGCAGTTCTTC	CSVAFIAGEQFF
.	.	TRBV4-3	TRBJ1-3	TGCGCCAGCAGCCTCAACCAGGCTGGAAACACCATATATTTT	CASSLNQAGNTIYF
.	.	TRBV11-2	TRBJ1-2	TGTGCCAGCAGCTTAGGACAGACTAGCTATGGCTACACCTTC	CASSLGQTSYGYTF
.	.	TRBV6-5	TRBJ1-6	TGTGCCAGCAGTTACTCGTACGGTTCACCCCTCCACTTT	CASSYSYGSPLHF
.	few	TRBV6-5	TRBJ1-2	TGTGCCAGCAGTCCGGGACTGCACTATGGCTACACCTTC	CASSPGLHYGYTF
.	.	TRBV19	TRBJ2-1	TGTGCCAGTAGTCAGTCCAGTTCCTACAATGAGCAGTTCTTC	CASSQSSSYNEQFF
TRBD1	.	TRBV6-4	TRBJ1-6	TGTGCCAGCAGTCCTGGGGACAGGGGGAACTCACCCCTCCACTTT	CASSPGDRGNSPLHF
.	.	TRBV28	TRBJ1-2	TGTGCCAGCAAGACAGCTAACTATGGCTACACCTTC	CASKTANYGYTF
.	.	TRBV18	TRBJ2-1	TGTGCCAGCTCACCAAACGGGGGCTCCTACAATGAGCAGTTCTTC	CASSPNGGSYNEQFF
TRBD1	once	TRBV4-1	TRBJ2-4	TGCGCCAGCAGCCAAGGGGGAGGGACAGGGTCCCAAAACATTCAGTACTTC	CASSQGGGTGSQNIQYF
TRBD1	once	TRBV24-1	TRBJ1-5	TGTGCCACCAGTGACTCACAGGGGGCGGCTCAGCCCCAGCATTTT	CATSDSQGAAQPQHF
TRBD2	.	TRBV7-9	TRBJ2-1	TGTGCCAGCAGACGCATGGGGGGACTAGCGGGAGACAATGAGCAGTTCTTC	CASRRMGGLAGDNEQFF
.	.	TRBV4-1	TRBJ1-2	TGCGCCAGCAGCCAAGTTACAGACCACTATGGCTACACCTTC	CASSQVTDHYGYTF
TRBD1	.	TRBV19	TRBJ2-7	TGTGCCAGTAGTATCGCCGGACAGGGGGGCCCCTACGAGCAGTACTTC	CASSIAGQGGPYEQYF
.	.	TRBV14	TRBJ2-5	TGTGCCAGCAGCCGAGAAACCCCGGACAGCTGGGAAGAGACCCAGTACTTC	CASSRETPDSWEETQYF
.	.	TRBV10-3	TRBJ1-1	TGTGCCATCAGTACGACAGGACCGAACACTGAAGCTTTCTTT	CAISTTGPNTEAFF
.	.	TRBV2	TRBJ2-3	TGTGCCAGCAGTCGGAGGGTGAGCACAGATACGCAGTATTTT	CASSRRVSTDTQYF
TRBD1	.	TRBV6-5	TRBJ1-2	TGTGCCAGTACCCGGGACAGGGACGGCTACACCTTC	CASTRDRDGYTF
TRBD2	.	TRBV5-1	TRBJ2-1	TGCGCCAGCAGCTTGAGCCTAGCGGGAACCCATGAGCAGTTCTTC	CASSLSLAGTHEQFF
TRBD1	.	TRBV9	TRBJ2-7	TGTGCCAGCAGCGAAACGGGACAGGGCTACGAGCAGTACTTC	CASSETGQGYEQYF